The present T cell receptor (beta chain) was sequenced within a study of blood T cell repertoires in COVID-19. On the study more broadly: Samples taken during acute and convalescent COVID-19 were collected in the United States, Italy and Spain.

Assay used: immunoSEQ multiplex PCR; TCRdb lists only in-frame clones, some missing. Of about 88,000 clones listed, about 90% are singletons. The V segment lost 4 bases and the J segment 4 bases; nucleotides outside the gene matches: 21. This CDR3 comprises 19 residues. CDR1 and CDR2 (germline): MNHEY, SMNVEV (reference sequence). The TCR sequence derives from a man older than 75 with acute or convalescent COVID-19. This chain connects TRBV27 to TRBJ2-5, with 7 bases lining up with TRBD1. The sequencing input was peripheral blood. The CDR3 nucleotides are TGTGCCAGCAGTTCCACCGCCCCAAGGGGGCCGCTCCCGCGAGAGACCCAGTACTTC. Translation: CASSSTAPRGPLPRETQYF.